This passage covers 10 T cell receptor beta chains from one sample sequenced in a study of early T cells in non-severe SARS-CoV-2 infection. TCRdb used MiXCR to reprocess the 5' RACE reads, holding one entry per CDR3 protein. The top ten hold approximately 3.6% of the sample, which has tens of thousands of distinct CDR3 sequences, approximately 7.7% seen once. Sequences were obtained from whole blood. The origin of the receptors is an adult who was a healthcare worker with PCR-confirmed SARS-CoV-2 infection or an uninfected control (not recorded which).

Many counts were recorded for this clonotype. The chain joins TRBV7-7 to TRBJ2-5; 8 bases are a match to TRBD1. The CDR3 length is 15 residues. The V segment lost 4 bases and the J segment 1 base; nucleotides outside the gene matches: 5. CDR1 and CDR2 (germline): SSHAT, FNYEAQ (reference sequence). CDR3 DNA sequence: TGTGCCAGCAGCTCTGGACAGGGTACCCAAGAGACCCAGTACTTC. This translates into CASSSGQGTQETQYF.

This clonotype has a count of ten or more. The rearrangement links TRBV20-1 to TRBJ2-1; 10 bases agree with TRBD2. The germline V gene has CDR1 DFQATT and CDR2 SNEGSKA (reference sequence). Trimming cost V 0 bases and J 7 bases; bases outside gene matches: 6. The CDR3 covers 15 residues. The CDR3 loop reads CSARDPSGSRNEQFF. CDR3 nucleotide sequence: TGCAGTGCTAGAGATCCTAGCGGGAGTAGGAATGAGCAGTTCTTC.

The CDR3 region is CASSRRGLADSYEQYF. The CDR3 nucleotides are TGTGCCAGCAGCCGGCGGGGCCTAGCGGACTCCTACGAGCAGTACTTC. This sequence joins TRBV5-5 and TRBJ2-7, with 7 bases identical to TRBD2. Trimming cost V 4 bases and J 0 bases; bases outside gene matches: 10. Germline loops: CDR1 SGHKS, CDR2 YYEKEE (reference sequence). CDR3 length: 16 amino acids.

This clonotype is categorized as medium-sized (0.01 to 0.1%). V is TRBV7-9 and J is TRBJ2-3, with 9 nucleotides matching TRBD2. CDR1 SEHNR and CDR2 FQNEAQ come from the germline V gene (reference sequence). The CDR3 totals 16 residues. With V trimmed by 5 bases and J by 6 bases, 12 bases remained unmatched. In DNA form, the CDR3 reads TGTGCCAGCAGCCCCCCGGGCGGGAGGGCCGTGGATACGCAGTATTTT. Translating gives CASSPPGGRAVDTQYF.

The sample holds many counts of this clonotype. The chain carries TRBV18 and TRBJ2-7, with 7 bases lining up with TRBD1. Germline assignment: CDR1 KGHSH and CDR2 LQKENI. This CDR3 spans 18 amino acids. J was trimmed by 0 bases and V by 2 bases; bases with no gene match: 13. For the CDR3, the DNA is TGTGCCAGCTCACCATACCGTTCAACAGGGGCTAACTCCTACGAGCAGTACTTC. This codes for CASSPYRSTGANSYEQYF.

The sample holds many counts of this clonotype. This chain uses TRBV20-1 with TRBJ2-7; D is possibly TRBD2 (5 bases). CDR1 and CDR2 (germline): DFQATT, SNEGSKA (reference sequence). The CDR3 consists of 12 residues. Trimming left V 6 bases short and J 3 bases short, with 12 bases between. The DNA for the CDR3 is TGCAGTGCCATAGGAGGTGACTACGAGCAGTACTTC. It codes for CSAIGGDYEQYF.

The chain links TRBV7-9 to TRBJ2-1; 10 nucleotides agree with TRBD2. Germline CDR1 reads SEHNR; CDR2 reads FQNEAQ (reference sequence). J was trimmed by 3 bases and V by 5 bases; bases with no gene match: 4. The CDR3 sequence is 15 residues long. In DNA form, the CDR3 reads TGTGCCAGCAGCCCGACTAGCGGGTACTACAATGAGCAGTTCTTC. Its translation: CASSPTSGYYNEQFF. Using reference TRBV7-9 and TRBJ2-1 for the parts outside the CDR3, the full variable domain is DTGVSQNPRHKITKRGQNVTFRCDPISEHNRLYWYRQTLGQGPEFLTYFQNEAQLEKSRLLSDRFSAERPKGSFSTLEIQRTEQGDSAMYLCASSPTSGYYNEQFFGPGTRLTVL.

In nucleotides, the CDR3 is TGTGCCAGCAGCTTAGCGGGAGCCGCCTCCCATGAGCAGTTCTTC. Translated: CASSLAGAASHEQFF. V usage is TRBV7-8 and J usage is TRBJ2-1; perhaps TRBD2 as D (5 bases). There are 15 residues in the CDR3. Trimming stripped 0 bases from V and 8 bases from J, with 14 bases between. CDR1 is SGHVS and CDR2 is FQNEAQ in the germline V gene.

This clonotype was seen a handful of times. The genes are TRBV29-1 and TRBJ2-1; TRBD2 is a possible D gene (5 bases). Trimming shortened V by 5 bases and J by 9 bases, and 8 bases separated the two germline ends. Per the germline V gene, CDR1 is SQVTM and CDR2 is ANQGSEA. The length of the CDR3 is 10 residues. The CDR3 reads CSVRDGEQFF. The DNA of the CDR3 is TGCAGCGTTCGGGATGGTGAGCAGTTCTTC.

This chain uses TRBV19 with TRBJ2-2; 8 bases align to TRBD2. Germline CDR1 LNHDA, CDR2 SQIVND (reference sequence). CDR3 length: 15 residues. V lost 5 bases, J lost 8 bases, and 10 bases stayed unmatched. This CDR3 reads CASSGSAGARGELFF. The CDR3 coding sequence is TGTGCCAGTAGTGGGTCAGCGGGAGCCCGAGGGGAGCTGTTTTTT. The variable domain in full, completed from reference TRBV19 and TRBJ2-2, reads DGGITQSPKYLFRKEGQNVTLSCEQNLNHDAMYWYRQDPGQGLRLIYYSQIVNDFQKGDIAEGYSVSREKKESFPLTVTSAQKNPTAFYLCASSGSAGARGELFFGEGSRLTVL.